The following is a TCR beta chain sequence with its context. The antigen remains unidentified. The sample belongs to a study of graft-versus-host responses after intestinal transplantation. Study-level points and caveats: Researchers found GvH clones in recipient marrow, and some showed up first in ileum or blood. Early post-transplant HvG declines showed an association with peak circulating GvH clone levels. Allograft graft-versus-host to host-versus-graft clonal ratios ran high in patients with graft-donor T cell macrochimerism.

Profiling relied on immunoSEQ multiplex PCR, and the TCRdb table lists in-frame clones only, not all of them. The sample holds some 90,000 clones; under 95% are singletons and the top ten take roughly 0.43%. The V gene lost 0 bases and the J gene lost 1 base, with 5 bases spanning the gap. The germline V gene has CDR1 SEHNR and CDR2 FQNEAQ (reference sequence). The CDR3 length is 14 residues. This TCR came from a human donor who was the organ donor for an intestinal transplant. The source material was unstimulated CD8+ T cells sorted from spleen or lymph node cells, sampled before transplant. The rearrangement links TRBV7-9 to TRBJ2-3; D not resolved. CDR3 sequence reads: CASSLARGTDTQYF. DNA of the CDR3: TGTGCCAGCAGCTTAGCTAGAGGCACAGATACGCAGTATTTT. Supplemented by reference TRBV7-9 and TRBJ2-3, the full variable domain reads DTGVSQNPRHKITKRGQNVTFRCDPISEHNRLYWYRQTLGQGPEFLTYFQNEAQLEKSRLLSDRFSAERPKGSFSTLEIQRTEQGDSAMYLCASSLARGTDTQYFGPGTRLTVL.